The clone carrying this T cell receptor (beta chain) was recorded a few times. The data are from a study of T-cell memory formation after mild COVID-19. Per the germline V gene, CDR1 is LGHNA and CDR2 is YNFKEQ. The CDR3 is made up of 15 amino acids. V lost 0 bases to trimming and J lost 2 bases; unmatched junction nucleotides: 3. 5'RACE primed from the constant segment yielded TCR alpha and TCR beta cDNA libraries bearing sample barcodes and UMIs. TCRdb called the 5' RACE reads again in MiXCR, with one record for every CDR3 protein. Of 250,000 or so distinct CDR3 sequences in the sample, roughly a tenth were seen once.

This receptor was identified in a man aged 18 to 29 who had mild COVID-19 (a few samples of this study predate the infection). Cell type and time point are not known. The chain employs TRBV4-2 and TRBJ2-5, with TRBD1 matching 7 bases. Sequencing input: PBMCs or a T cell subset sorted from them (not recorded which). CDR3 amino acids: CASSQEGQPQETQYF. The CDR3 nucleotides are TGTGCCAGCAGCCAAGAGGGACAGCCTCAAGAGACCCAGTACTTC.